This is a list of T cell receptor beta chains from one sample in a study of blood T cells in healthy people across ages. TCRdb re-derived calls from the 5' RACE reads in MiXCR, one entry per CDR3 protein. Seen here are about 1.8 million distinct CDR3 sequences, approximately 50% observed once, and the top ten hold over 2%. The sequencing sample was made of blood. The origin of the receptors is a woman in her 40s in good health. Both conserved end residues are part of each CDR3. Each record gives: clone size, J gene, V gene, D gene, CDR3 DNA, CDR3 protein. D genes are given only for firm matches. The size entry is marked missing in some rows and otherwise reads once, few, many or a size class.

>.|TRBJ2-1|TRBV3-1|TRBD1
TGTGCCAGCAGCCAAGGTCGACAGGGTCACAATGAGCAGTTCTTC
CASSQGRQGHNEQFF
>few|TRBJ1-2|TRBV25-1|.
TGTGCCAGCAGTGAAACTGGGACTCTAGCTAACTATGGCTACACCTTC
CASSETGTLANYGYTF
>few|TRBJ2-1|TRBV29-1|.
TGCAGCCCGGACCCAGAAAGGTACAATGAGCAGTTCTTC
CSPDPERYNEQFF
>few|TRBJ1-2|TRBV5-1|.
TGCGCCAGCAGCCCGTTGGGGGACCCAAACTATGGCTACACCTTC
CASSPLGDPNYGYTF
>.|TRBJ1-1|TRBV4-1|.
TGCGCCAGCAGTCGACGGGGGGTGAACACTGAAGCTTTCTTT
CASSRRGVNTEAFF
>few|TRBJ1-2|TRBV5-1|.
TGCGCCAGCAGCGGAGACCTCTATGGCTACACCTTC
CASSGDLYGYTF
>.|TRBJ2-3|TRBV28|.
TGTGCCAGCAGCCCCACCCCCGGGGGACCCACAGATACGCGGTATTTT
CASSPTPGGPTDTRYF
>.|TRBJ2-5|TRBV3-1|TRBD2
TGTGCCACCAGTCGACTAGCGGGGGGTAAAAAGACCCAGTACTTC
CATSRLAGGKKTQYF
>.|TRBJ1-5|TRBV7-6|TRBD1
TGTGCCAGCAGCTCCCTGACAGGGTTCAGAGGAGCCCAGCATTTT
CASSSLTGFRGAQHF
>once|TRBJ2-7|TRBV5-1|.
TGCGCCAGCAGCTTTTCCCCCGGGGCGATCAACTACGAGCAGTACTTC
CASSFSPGAINYEQYF
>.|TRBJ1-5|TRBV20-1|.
TGCAGTGCGCTGTTTTCCGGCAGGGGTAGCAATCAGCCCCAGCATTTT
CSALFSGRGSNQPQHF
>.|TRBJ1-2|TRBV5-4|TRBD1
TGTGCCAGCAGCTTGGTCGGACAGGGGGTTAACTATGGCTACACCTTC
CASSLVGQGVNYGYTF
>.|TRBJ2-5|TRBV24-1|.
TGTGCCACCAGTCATGCCCCCGTGGGGCAAGAGACCCAGTACTTC
CATSHAPVGQETQYF
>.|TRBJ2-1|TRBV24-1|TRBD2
TGTGCCACCAGTGGTCCTGGGGGGGGTGCTTACAATGAGCAGTTCTTC
CATSGPGGGAYNEQFF
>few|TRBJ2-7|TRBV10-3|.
TGTGCCATCAGTGAGGAATCCTACTACGAGCAGTACTTC
CAISEESYYEQYF
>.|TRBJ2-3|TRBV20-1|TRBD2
TGCAGTGCCACCATACTAGCGGGGGGTGAGGATACGCAGTATTTT
CSATILAGGEDTQYF
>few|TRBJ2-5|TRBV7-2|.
TGTGCCAGCAGCCCGCAGAGGACCGATTTCCAAGAGACCCAGTACTTC
CASSPQRTDFQETQYF
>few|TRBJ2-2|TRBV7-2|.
TGTGCCAGCAGCTTAGCTGCGGCGGGGGCCACCGGGGAGCTGTTTTTT
CASSLAAAGATGELFF
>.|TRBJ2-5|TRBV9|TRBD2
TGTGCCAGCAGCGGACAAGCGGGGACCTCTCGCCAGACCCAGTACTTC
CASSGQAGTSRQTQYF
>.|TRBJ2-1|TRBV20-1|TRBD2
TGCAGTGCTAACCCCGGGACCGGGAGGTGGGAGCAGTTCTTC
CSANPGTGRWEQFF
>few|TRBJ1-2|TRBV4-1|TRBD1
TGCGCCAGCAGCCAAGAAGGGACAGGGGGCAGCAGGGATGGCTACACCTTC
CASSQEGTGGSRDGYTF
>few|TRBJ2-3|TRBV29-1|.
TGCAGCGTTGAAGTGGAAGGCAGGACGCAGTATTTT
CSVEVEGRTQYF
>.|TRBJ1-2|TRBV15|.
TGTGCCACCAGCAGAGATCTACGGGGCGGCTATGGCTACACCTTC
CATSRDLRGGYGYTF
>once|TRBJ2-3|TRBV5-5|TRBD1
TGTGCCAGCAGCTTTTATCGACAGGGCCCCCCAGATACGCAGTATTTT
CASSFYRQGPPDTQYF
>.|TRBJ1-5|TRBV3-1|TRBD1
TGTGCCAGCAGCCCACATGGACAGGAGAATCAGCCCCAGCATTTT
CASSPHGQENQPQHF
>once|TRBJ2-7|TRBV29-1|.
TGCAGCGTGGGCCGTAGCGGAGCCTACAATGAGCAGTACTTC
CSVGRSGAYNEQYF
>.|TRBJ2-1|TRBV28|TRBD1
TGTGCCAGCAGTCCTCACGGGACAGGGTTCGACAATGAGCAGTTCTTC
CASSPHGTGFDNEQFF
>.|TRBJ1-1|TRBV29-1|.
TGCAGCGTGGGACCGCCGAACACTGAAGCTTTCTTT
CSVGPPNTEAFF
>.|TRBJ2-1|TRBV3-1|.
TGTGCCAGCAGCTGTACCGGGGGATACTACAATGAGCAGTTCTTC
CASSCTGGYYNEQFF
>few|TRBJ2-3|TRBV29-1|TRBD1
TGCAGCGTTGAAATCGGTCGGTGGGACAGGAACACAGATACGCAGTATTTT
CSVEIGRWDRNTDTQYF
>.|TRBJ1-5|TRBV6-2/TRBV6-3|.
TGTGCCAGCAGTTCCCATCCGGACAGCTCCAATCAGCCCCAGCATTTT
CASSSHPDSSNQPQHF
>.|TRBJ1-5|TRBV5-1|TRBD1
TGCGCCAGCAGCTCGACAGGGTTGGGACAGCCCCAGCATTTT
CASSSTGLGQPQHF
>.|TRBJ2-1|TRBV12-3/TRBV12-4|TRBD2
TGTGCCAGCAGTTTAATGGCGGGAGGGAAAAATGAGCAGTTCTTC
CASSLMAGGKNEQFF
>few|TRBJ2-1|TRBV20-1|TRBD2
TGCAGTGCTAGAGATGGCGGGGGAGTCTACAATGAGCAGTTCTTC
CSARDGGGVYNEQFF
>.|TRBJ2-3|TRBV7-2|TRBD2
TGTGCCAGCCTCCGGGGGTCTAGCGGGGGACACACAGATACGCAGTATTTT
CASLRGSSGGHTDTQYF
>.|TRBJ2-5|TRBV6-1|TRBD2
TGTGCCAGCAATAAAAGGGGGACTAGCGGGTACCAAGAGACCCAGTACTTC
CASNKRGTSGYQETQYF
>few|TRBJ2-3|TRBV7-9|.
TGTGCCAGCAGCTTGAACCCGACTGCTAGCACAGATACGCAGTATTTT
CASSLNPTASTDTQYF
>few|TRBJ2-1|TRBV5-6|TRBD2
TGTGCCAGCAGCGGACTAGCCTGGCCGCCTCGTGATGAGCAGTTCTTC
CASSGLAWPPRDEQFF
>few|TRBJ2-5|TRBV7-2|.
TGTGCCAGCAGCTTACCAGTGGTAGAGACCCAGTACTTC
CASSLPVVETQYF
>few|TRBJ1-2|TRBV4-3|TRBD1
TGCGCCAGCAGCCAAGACCTGCCGGGACAGGGGAGAGGCTACACCTTC
CASSQDLPGQGRGYTF
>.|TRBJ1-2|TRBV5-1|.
TGCGCCAGCAGCTTACCGGGACCCGGATTGGGCTACACCTTC
CASSLPGPGLGYTF
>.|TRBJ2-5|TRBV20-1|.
TGCAGTGCTAGGCGGCAGCCTAAAGAGACCCAGTACTTC
CSARRQPKETQYF
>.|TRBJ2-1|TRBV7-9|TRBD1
TGTGCCACCTTCCGGGACAGCCCCAATGAGCAGTTCTTC
CATFRDSPNEQFF
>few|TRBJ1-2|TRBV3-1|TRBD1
TGTGCCAGCAGCCAAGAGGGAAAGACAGGGAGGACTGGCTACACCTTC
CASSQEGKTGRTGYTF
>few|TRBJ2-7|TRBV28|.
TGTGCCAGCAGAGCAAGGGACACCTCCCCCTACGAGCAGTACTTC
CASRARDTSPYEQYF
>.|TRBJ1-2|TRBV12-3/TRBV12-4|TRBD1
TGTGCCAGCAGTATACAGGGGGACTATGGCTACACCTTC
CASSIQGDYGYTF
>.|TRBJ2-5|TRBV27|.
TGTGCCAGCAGTTTTGGGGGCTATGAGACCCAGTACTTC
CASSFGGYETQYF
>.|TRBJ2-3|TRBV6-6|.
TGTGCCAGCAGCGAAGTCCAGGGGATGAGGGCAGATACGCAGTATTTT
CASSEVQGMRADTQYF
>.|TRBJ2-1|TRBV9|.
TGTGTCAGCAGTGCTCCCGGGGGGCTGGACAATGAGCAGTTCTTC
CVSSAPGGLDNEQFF
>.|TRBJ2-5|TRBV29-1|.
TGCAGCGTTTGGAAGGGGGCCGGGGAGGGTAAGACCCAGTACTTC
CSVWKGAGEGKTQYF
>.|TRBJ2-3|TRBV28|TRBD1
TGTGCCAGCAGTTTATCGGGGACAGGGGTGTCAGATACGCAGTATTTT
CASSLSGTGVSDTQYF
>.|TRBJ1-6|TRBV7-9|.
TGTGCCAGCACCTTAGGGCGTAATGATTCACCCCTCCACTTT
CASTLGRNDSPLHF
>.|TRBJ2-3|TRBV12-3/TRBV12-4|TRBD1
TGTGCCAGCACCCTGACAGGGCCAACAGATACGCAGTATTTT
CASTLTGPTDTQYF
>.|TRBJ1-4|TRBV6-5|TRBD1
TGTGCCAGCAGTTACGGGACAGGGACGAATGAAAAACTGTTTTTT
CASSYGTGTNEKLFF
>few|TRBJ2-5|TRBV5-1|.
TGCGCCAGCAGCTTGTCCAATTCGGGAGAGACCCAGTACTTC
CASSLSNSGETQYF
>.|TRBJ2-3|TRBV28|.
TGTGCCAGCAGTTCGGCGGACCGAGTGGACACAGATACGCAGTATTTT
CASSSADRVDTDTQYF
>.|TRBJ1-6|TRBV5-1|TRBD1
TGCGCCAGCAGCTTATCGCAGGGGGCGGCCCGGAGCTCACCCCTCCACTTT
CASSLSQGAARSSPLHF
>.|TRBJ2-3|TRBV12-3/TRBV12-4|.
TGTGCCAGCAGTTTCAGCCATCAAGGACGGAGCGGAGCAGATACGCAGTATTTT
CASSFSHQGRSGADTQYF
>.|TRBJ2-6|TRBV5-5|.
TGTGCCAGCAGCTTTCTGCAGAGCTCTGGGGCCAACGTCCTGACTTTC
CASSFLQSSGANVLTF